This T cell receptor beta chain is drawn from a study of monozygotic twins with inflammatory bowel disease. General study findings and limits: The data did not back a single strong IBD-associated clonotype or signal.

Using the 5' RACE reads, TCRdb records one entry per CDR3 protein without DNA. The sample totals 330,000 or so distinct CDR3 sequences. Comments on this clonotype: Its matching antigen is unknown.

The CDR3 runs to 15 residues. The germline V gene has CDR1 SGHTA and CDR2 FQGNSA. Isolation of total RNA was performed on whole blood, with no prior T cell sorting. The sequencing input was blood. V gene TRBV7-2 combines with J gene TRBJ1-1; TCRdb calls TRBD1, which cannot be checked without DNA. The receptor was isolated from a human donor with ulcerative colitis or Crohn's disease, or a healthy co-twin of an affected twin (not recorded which). The CDR3 is CASSLLGGPNTEAFF.